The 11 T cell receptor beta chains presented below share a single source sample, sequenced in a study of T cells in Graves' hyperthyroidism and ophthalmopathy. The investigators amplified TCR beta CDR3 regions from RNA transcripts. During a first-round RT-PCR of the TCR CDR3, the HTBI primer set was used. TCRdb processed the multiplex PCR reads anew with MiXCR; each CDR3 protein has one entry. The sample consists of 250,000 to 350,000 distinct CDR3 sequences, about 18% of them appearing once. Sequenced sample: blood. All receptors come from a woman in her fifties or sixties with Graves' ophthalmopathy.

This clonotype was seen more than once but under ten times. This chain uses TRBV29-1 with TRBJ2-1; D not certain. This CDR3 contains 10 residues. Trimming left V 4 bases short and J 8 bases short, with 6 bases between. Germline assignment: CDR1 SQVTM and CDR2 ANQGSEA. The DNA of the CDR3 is TGCAGCGTTGGAGAGGATGAGCAGTTCTTC. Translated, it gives CSVGEDEQFF.

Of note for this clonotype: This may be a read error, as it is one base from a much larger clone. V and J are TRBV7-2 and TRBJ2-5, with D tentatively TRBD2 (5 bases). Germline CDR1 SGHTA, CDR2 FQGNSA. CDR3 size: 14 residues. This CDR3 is CAGSRHPRRETQYF. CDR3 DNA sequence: TGTGCCGGCAGCAGACACCCCCGGAGGGAGACCCAGTACTTC.

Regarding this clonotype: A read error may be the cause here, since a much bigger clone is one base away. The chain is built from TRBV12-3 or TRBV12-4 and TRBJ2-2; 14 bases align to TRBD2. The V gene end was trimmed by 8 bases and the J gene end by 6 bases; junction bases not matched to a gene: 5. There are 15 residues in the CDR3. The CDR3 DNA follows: TGTGCCAGCCAGTTGGGACTAGCGGGAGCCGGGGAGCTGTTTTTT. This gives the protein CASQLGLAGAGELFF.

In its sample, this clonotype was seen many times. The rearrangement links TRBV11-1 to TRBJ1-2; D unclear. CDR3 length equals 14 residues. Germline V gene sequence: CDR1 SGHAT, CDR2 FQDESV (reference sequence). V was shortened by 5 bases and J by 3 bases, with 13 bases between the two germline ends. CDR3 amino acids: CASSPPGEDYGYTF. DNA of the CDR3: TGTGCCAGCAGCCCCCCCGGGGAGGACTATGGCTACACCTTC.

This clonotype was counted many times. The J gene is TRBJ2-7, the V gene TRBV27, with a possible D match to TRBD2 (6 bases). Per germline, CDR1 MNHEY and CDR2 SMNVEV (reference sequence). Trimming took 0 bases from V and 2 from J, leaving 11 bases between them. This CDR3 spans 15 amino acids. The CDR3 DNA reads TGTGCCAGCAGTTTATCGGGAGGCTCCCCCTACGAGCAGTACTTC. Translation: CASSLSGGSPYEQYF.

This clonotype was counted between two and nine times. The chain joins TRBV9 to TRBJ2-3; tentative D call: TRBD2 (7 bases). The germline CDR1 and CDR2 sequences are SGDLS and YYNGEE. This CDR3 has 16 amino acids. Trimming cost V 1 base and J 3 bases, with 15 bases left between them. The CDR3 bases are TGTGCCAGCAGCGTAACTAGCGAGGGGGGAACAGATACGCAGTATTTT. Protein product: CASSVTSEGGTDTQYF.

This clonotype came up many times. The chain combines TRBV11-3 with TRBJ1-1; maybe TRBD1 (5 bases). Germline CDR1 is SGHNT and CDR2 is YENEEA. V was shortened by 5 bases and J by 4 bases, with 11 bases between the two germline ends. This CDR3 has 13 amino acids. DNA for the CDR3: TGTGCCAGCAGCCAGCTTAGGGGCACTGAAGCTTTCTTT. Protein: CASSQLRGTEAFF.

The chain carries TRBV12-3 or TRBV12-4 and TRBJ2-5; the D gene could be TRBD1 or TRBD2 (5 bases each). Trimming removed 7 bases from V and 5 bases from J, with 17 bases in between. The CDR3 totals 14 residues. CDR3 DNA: TGTGCCAGCAACCCTACGGGGCCATCGGAGACCCAGTACTTC. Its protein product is CASNPTGPSETQYF.

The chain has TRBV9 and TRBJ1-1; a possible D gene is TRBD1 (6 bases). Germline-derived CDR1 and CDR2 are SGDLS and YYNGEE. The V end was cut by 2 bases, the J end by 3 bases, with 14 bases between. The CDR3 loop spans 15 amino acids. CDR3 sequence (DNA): TGTGCCAGCAGCGTTGAACAGGGATTGGACACTGAAGCTTTCTTT. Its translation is CASSVEQGLDTEAFF.

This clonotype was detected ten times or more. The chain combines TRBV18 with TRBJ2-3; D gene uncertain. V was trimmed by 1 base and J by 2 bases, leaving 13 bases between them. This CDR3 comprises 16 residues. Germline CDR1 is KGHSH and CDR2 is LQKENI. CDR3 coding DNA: TGTGCCAGCTCACCACAAAGCGACCCAACCACAGATACGCAGTATTTT. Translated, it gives CASSPQSDPTTDTQYF.

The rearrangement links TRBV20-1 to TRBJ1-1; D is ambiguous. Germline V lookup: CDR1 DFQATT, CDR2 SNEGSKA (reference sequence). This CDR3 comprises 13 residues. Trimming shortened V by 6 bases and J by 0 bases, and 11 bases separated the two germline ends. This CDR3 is CSAAQGVNTEAFF. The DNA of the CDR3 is TGCAGTGCGGCGCAAGGAGTGAACACTGAAGCTTTCTTT.